Following are 29 T cell receptor beta chains from one sample sequenced in a study of blood T cell repertoires in COVID-19. Using immunoSEQ multiplex PCR, the repertoire was profiled, and TCRdb retains in-frame clones only, with some absent. The table records over 70,000 clones, over 80% of them present only once. Sequencing was done on a sample of peripheral blood. The receptors derive from a man aged 80 or over with acute or convalescent COVID-19.

The gene calls are TRBV5-1 and TRBJ2-1; unclear D gene. Trimming took off 0 bases at V and 3 bases at J, with 7 bases between the two ends. CDR1 is SGHRS, CDR2 YFSETQ, per germline. CDR3 length: 14 amino acids. The CDR3 spells CASSLVPSYNEQFF. The CDR3 DNA sequence: TGCGCCAGCAGCTTGGTTCCTAGCTACAATGAGCAGTTCTTC.

The chain has TRBV19 and TRBJ2-2; maybe TRBD1 (5 bases). Deletions cut 6 bases from V and 4 bases from J, with 9 bases between. Germline CDR1 and CDR2: LNHDA and SQIVND (reference sequence). The CDR3 covers 13 residues. CDR3 residues: CASRYRTTGELFF. For the CDR3, the DNA is TGTGCCAGTAGGTACAGGACCACCGGGGAGCTGTTTTTT. Based on the CDR3 plus reference TRBV19 and TRBJ2-2, the full variable domain is DGGITQSPKYLFRKEGQNVTLSCEQNLNHDAMYWYRQDPGQGLRLIYYSQIVNDFQKGDIAEGYSVSREKKESFPLTVTSAQKNPTAFYLCASRYRTTGELFFGEGSRLTVL.

The CDR3 is CASSLYTGSFYEQYF. The CDR3 DNA reads as TGTGCCAGCAGCTTGTATACAGGGTCATTTTACGAGCAGTACTTC. The chain combines TRBV11-3 with TRBJ2-7; weak D call: TRBD1 (6 bases). The CDR3 covers 15 residues. Deletions cut 3 bases from V and 4 bases from J, with 16 bases between. The germline CDR1 and CDR2 sequences are SGHNT and YENEEA.

This sequence joins TRBV5-1 and TRBJ1-2, with D maybe TRBD1 (5 bases). The CDR3 length is 14 residues. V dropped 0 bases and J dropped 7 bases, with 13 bases sitting between them. Germline CDR1 reads SGHRS; CDR2 reads YFSETQ. CDR3 DNA sequence: TGCGCCAGCAGCTTGGACTCAGGGAAGCTTGGCTACACCTTC. It yields the protein CASSLDSGKLGYTF.

The chain links TRBV6-6 to TRBJ1-2; 9 positions match TRBD1. This CDR3 has 16 residues. The germline gives CDR1 MNHNY, CDR2 SVGAGI (reference sequence). V shed 6 bases and J 7 bases; nucleotides not matched to a gene: 15. CDR3 in amino acids: CASSHPGQGPVFGYTF. CDR3 coding DNA: TGTGCCAGCAGCCATCCGGGACAGGGACCCGTTTTTGGCTACACCTTC.

This clone appeared once. This CDR3 reads CASSGDTGVGTEAFF. For the CDR3, the DNA is TGCGCCAGCAGCGGGGATACAGGGGTTGGGACTGAAGCTTTCTTT. The rearrangement uses TRBV5-1 and TRBJ1-1; 7 bases map to TRBD1. Germline V lookup: CDR1 SGHRS, CDR2 YFSETQ. The trim removed 4 bases at V and 5 bases at J, leaving 11 bases unmatched. CDR3 length: 15 residues.

The chain uses TRBV2 and TRBJ2-1, with D perhaps TRBD1 (5 bases). Trimming took off 6 bases at V and 10 bases at J, with 19 bases between the two ends. CDR1 is SNHLY and CDR2 is FYNNEI in the germline V gene. The CDR3 spans 14 residues. CDR3 coding DNA: TGTGCCAGCAGAGATTATAAGGACAAACGCGAGCAGTTCTTC. Translating gives CASRDYKDKREQFF. Full variable domain (missing parts from reference TRBV2 and TRBJ2-1): EPEVTQTPSHQVTQMGQEVILRCVPISNHLYFYWYRQILGQKVEFLVSFYNNEISEKSEIFDDQFSVERPDGSNFTLKIRSTKLEDSAMYFCASRDYKDKREQFFGPGTRLTVL.

V gene TRBV5-1 combines with J gene TRBJ2-1; TRBD2 matches 11 bases. The V gene's germline CDR1 is SGHRS and CDR2 YFSETQ. J was trimmed by 1 base and V by 7 bases; bases with no gene match: 4. This CDR3 region has 15 residues. The CDR3 spells CASQLAGGSYNEQFF. CDR3 DNA: TGCGCCAGCCAGCTAGCGGGAGGATCCTACAATGAGCAGTTCTTC.

The V and J genes are TRBV15 and TRBJ2-3; no firm D call. Trimming removed 1 base from V and 2 bases from J, with 7 bases in between. The CDR3 runs to 14 residues. Germline loops: CDR1 LNHNV, CDR2 YYDKDF (reference sequence). CDR3 DNA: TGTGCCACCAGCAGAGTCGACTTCACAGATACGCAGTATTTT. This translates into CATSRVDFTDTQYF. The full variable domain, with the rest looked up from reference TRBV15 and TRBJ2-3, is DAMVIQNPRYQVTQFGKPVTLSCSQTLNHNVMYWYQQKSSQAPKLLFHYYDKDFNNEADTPDNFQSRRPNTSFCFLDIRSPGLGDTAMYLCATSRVDFTDTQYFGPGTRLTVL.

This clone appeared a single time. This chain uses TRBV6-5 with TRBJ2-1; 12 bases match TRBD1. J was trimmed by 4 bases and V by 5 bases; bases with no gene match: 3. CDR3 length equals 15 residues. Germline CDR1 is MNHEY and CDR2 is SVGAGI. The CDR3 sequence: CASSMGQGAYNEQFF. The CDR3 DNA sequence: TGTGCCAGCAGTATGGGACAGGGGGCTTACAATGAGCAGTTCTTC.

This clone has only a few counts. The chain links TRBV7-9 to TRBJ2-1; 13 bases map to TRBD2. The V gene's germline CDR1 is SEHNR and CDR2 FQNEAQ (reference sequence). CDR3 length: 15 amino acids. J gave up 6 bases and V 5 bases, and 4 bases lay outside the gene matches. In DNA form, the CDR3 reads TGTGCCAGCAGCCCTCGGACTAGCGGGAGCAATGAGCAGTTCTTC. This sequence encodes CASSPRTSGSNEQFF.

The chain recombines TRBV6-5 with TRBJ2-7; perhaps TRBD1 as D (6 bases). Germline CDR1 reads MNHEY; CDR2 reads SVGAGI. V shed 5 bases and J shed 2 bases, with 16 bases lying between them. This CDR3 comprises 15 residues. The CDR3 region is CASSPAHGQTYEQYF. DNA for the CDR3: TGTGCCAGCAGTCCGGCCCACGGACAGACCTACGAGCAGTACTTC.

The genes are TRBV5-1 and TRBJ1-1; TRBD1 matches at 8 bases. The CDR3 covers 15 residues. Germline V lookup: CDR1 SGHRS, CDR2 YFSETQ. V lost 3 bases and J lost 4; bases outside the gene matches: 8. CDR3 protein: CASSYSITGGTEAFF. In nucleotides, the CDR3 is TGCGCCAGCAGCTACTCCATAACAGGGGGCACTGAAGCTTTCTTT.

This chain links TRBV5-1 with TRBJ2-5, with D tentatively TRBD2 (5 bases). V was clipped by 0 bases and J by 1 base, with 10 bases between them. The germline V gene encodes CDR1 SGHRS and CDR2 YFSETQ. This CDR3 is built from 15 residues. CDR3 sequence: CASSLVASLQETQYF. The DNA for the CDR3 is TGCGCCAGCAGCTTGGTCGCTAGCCTCCAAGAGACCCAGTACTTC.

The V call is TRBV29-1, the J call TRBJ1-3, with 12 bases matching TRBD1. After removal of 7 bases from V and 3 bases from J, the junction contained 13 bases not matched to a gene. In germline, CDR1 is SQVTM, CDR2 ANQGSEA. The CDR3 is 17 amino acids. This chain's CDR3 is CSASSLGTGGYGNTIYF. CDR3 nucleotides: TGCAGCGCCTCGTCCCTAGGGACAGGGGGCTATGGAAACACCATATATTTT.

Sample share makes this clone large. The chain is built from TRBV7-9 and TRBJ2-2; D perhaps matches TRBD1 (6 bases). Germline values: CDR1 SEHNR, CDR2 FQNEAQ (reference sequence). The CDR3 length is 13 residues. V was pared by 4 bases and J by 9 bases, with 12 bases between. CDR3 amino acids: CASSSLDSRELFF. The CDR3 nucleotides read TGTGCCAGCAGCTCCCTGGACAGTCGGGAGCTGTTTTTT.

This chain uses TRBV12-3 or TRBV12-4 with TRBJ1-2; TRBD1 aligns across 7 bases. The CDR3 extends over 13 amino acids. The trim removed 6 bases at V and 1 base at J, leaving 2 bases unmatched. The chain's CDR3 is CASRSGGNYGYTF. CDR3 DNA: TGTGCCAGCAGGTCAGGGGGTAACTATGGCTACACCTTC.

V is TRBV19 and J is TRBJ1-6; 9 nucleotides match TRBD1. Germline V gene lookup returns CDR1 LNHDA and CDR2 SQIVND (reference sequence). Trimming took 7 bases from V and 9 from J; bases not matched to a gene: 7. The CDR3 runs 14 residues. The CDR3 DNA reads as TGTGCCAGTATCGCCGGGACAGGGTCTTCACCCCTCCACTTT. Translating gives CASIAGTGSSPLHF.

The chain is built from TRBV28 and TRBJ2-7; 8 bases are a match to TRBD1. Germline CDR1 reads MDHEN; CDR2 reads SYDVKM. This CDR3 comprises 16 residues. Unmatched junction bases numbered 6, after V lost 2 bases and J lost 0 bases. The CDR3 sequence is CASSLIGTGGSYEQYF. CDR3 bases: TGTGCCAGCAGTTTAATCGGGACAGGTGGCTCCTACGAGCAGTACTTC.

The chain couples TRBV4-2 to TRBJ2-7, with D tentatively TRBD1 (5 bases). The CDR3 length is 15 residues. V gave up 0 bases and J gave up 1 base, with 10 bases separating them. Germline V gene sequence: CDR1 LGHNA, CDR2 YNFKEQ. The CDR3 DNA is TGTGCCAGCAGCCAAGAATGGGGCAGTTCCTACGAGCAGTACTTC. Translating gives CASSQEWGSSYEQYF.

The V gene is TRBV7-9, the J gene TRBJ2-1; possible D gene TRBD2, 6 bases. In germline, CDR1 is SEHNR, CDR2 FQNEAQ (reference sequence). Trimming cost V 8 bases and J 6 bases, with 14 bases left between them. This CDR3 region has 13 residues. CDR3 sequence (DNA): TGTGCCAGCTCGCCAGCAGCGGGCAATGAGCAGTTCTTC. The encoded protein is CASSPAAGNEQFF.

The chain employs TRBV9 and TRBJ1-4, with 8 bases fitting TRBD1. Germline V gene sequence: CDR1 SGDLS, CDR2 YYNGEE. Losses at the gene ends were 4 bases for V and 8 bases for J; bases not matched to a gene: 4. This CDR3 has 13 amino acids. The CDR3 sequence is CASSSGTGEKLFF. The CDR3 region has the DNA TGTGCCAGCAGCTCGGGGACAGGAGAAAAACTGTTTTTT.

This clone came up a few times. This chain links TRBV2 with TRBJ1-1; D is unresolved. The V gene lost 3 bases and the J gene lost 1 base, with 9 bases spanning the gap. Germline CDR1 SNHLY, CDR2 FYNNEI. The CDR3 contains 14 residues. The CDR3 bases are TGTGCCAGCAGTGAGGGTCAGGCGAACACTGAAGCTTTCTTT. Its protein is CASSEGQANTEAFF.

The table lists this clone with a count of one. The rearrangement uses TRBV19 and TRBJ2-2, with D possibly being TRBD1 (6 bases). Germline V gene data show CDR1 as LNHDA and CDR2 as SQIVND (reference sequence). CDR3 length equals 15 residues. Trimming cost V 3 bases and J 1 base, with 9 bases left between them. The CDR3 loop reads CASSMGTLNTGELFF. CDR3 sequence (DNA): TGTGCCAGTAGTATGGGGACACTGAACACCGGGGAGCTGTTTTTT.

The rearrangement links TRBV11-3 to TRBJ2-1, with TRBD2 identical over 7 bases. The CDR3 is 15 residues long. Germline trimming cut 1 base from V and 6 bases from J; bases unmatched to any gene: 6. Per germline, CDR1 SGHNT and CDR2 YENEEA. In DNA form, the CDR3 reads TGTGCCAGCAGCTTAGGCCCTACGGGAGGCAATGAGCAGTTCTTC. It encodes CASSLGPTGGNEQFF. The full variable domain, in which reference TRBV11-3 and TRBJ2-1 provide the parts outside the CDR3, is EAGVVQSPRYKIIEKKQPVAFWCNPISGHNTLYWYLQNLGQGPELLIRYENEEAVDDSQLPKDRFSAERLKGVDSTLKIQPAELGDSAVYLCASSLGPTGGNEQFFGPGTRLTVL.

The genes are TRBV6-5 and TRBJ1-4; D might be TRBD1 (6 bases). This CDR3 has 13 amino acids. Deletions cut 3 bases from V and 5 bases from J, with 7 bases between. Germline CDR1 MNHEY, CDR2 SVGAGI. The CDR3 spells CASSYDRNEKLFF. As DNA, the CDR3 is TGTGCCAGCAGTTATGACAGGAATGAAAAACTGTTTTTT.

The rearrangement uses TRBV7-3 and TRBJ1-2; no firm D call. CDR1 is SGHTA and CDR2 is FQGTGA in the germline V gene. The CDR3 extends over 13 amino acids. Trimming stripped 1 base from V and 8 bases from J, with 11 bases between. This CDR3 reads CASSLIPGEGYTF. The DNA of the CDR3 is TGTGCCAGCAGCTTAATTCCGGGAGAAGGCTACACCTTC.

The chain couples TRBV9 to TRBJ2-1; tentatively, D is TRBD1 (6 bases). CDR1 SGDLS and CDR2 YYNGEE come from the germline V gene. With 0 bases removed from V and 0 bases from J, the gap between germline ends came to 7 bases. This CDR3 comprises 15 residues. The CDR3 region is CASSVAGVSYNEQFF. For the CDR3, the DNA is TGTGCCAGCAGCGTAGCAGGGGTCTCCTACAATGAGCAGTTCTTC.

This chain joins TRBV10-3 and TRBJ1-2; 11 bases map to TRBD1. There are 15 residues in the CDR3. CDR1 and CDR2 from the germline V gene are ENHRY and SYGVKD. Losses at the gene ends were 2 bases for V and 6 bases for J; bases not matched to a gene: 5. DNA for the CDR3: TGTGCCATCAGTGAGCCAGGGACAGGGGGACATGGCTACACCTTC. It is translated as CAISEPGTGGHGYTF.